This TCR beta chain derives from a study of immune cell composition in non-small cell lung cancer. Overall study: Lung adenocarcinoma or squamous carcinoma made up most tumours. Study conclusions and caveats: Adenocarcinomas with higher top tumour-associated clone frequency had more reactive TILs. About 80% of squamous and around 34% of adenocarcinoma cases had tumour-associated clones >0.5%.

Normal lung was taken at the farthest possible site, at least 3 cm from tumour. Frozen unsorted single-cell suspensions supplied the genomic DNA. TCRdb's table, derived via immunoSEQ multiplex PCR, lists solely in-frame clones and lacks some. The sample holds hundreds of clones, around 72% seen once. Points on this clone: Its antigen is unknown.

The sequence came from a human donor with non-small cell lung cancer. Sequenced material: non-adjacent lung tissue.

In DNA form, the CDR3 reads TGTGCCACCAGCAGAGGGACTAGCGGGGAGGGAGAGACCCAGTACTTC. Residues: CATSRGTSGEGETQYF. The chain is built from TRBV15 and TRBJ2-5, with TRBD2 identical over 12 bases. CDR3 length equals 16 residues. CDR1 is LNHNV and CDR2 is YYDKDF in the germline V gene (reference sequence). With V trimmed by 1 base and J by 4 bases, 4 bases remained unmatched.